This entry lists 17 T cell receptor beta chains sequenced from one sample in a study of cytomegalovirus exposure and HLA in healthy donors. The data were produced by immunoSEQ multiplex PCR, yet TCRdb's version contains in-frame clones alone and is incomplete. The data contain fewer than 70,000 clones, over 85% of them singletons. The sample consisted of PBMCs. The receptors derive from a woman under 30 in good health and CMV-seropositive.

This chain connects TRBV6-1 to TRBJ2-7, with TRBD1 identical over 9 bases. The J segment lost 0 bases and the V segment lost 7 bases, leaving 7 bases of the junction unmatched. The CDR3 runs to 15 residues. The germline CDR1 and CDR2 sequences are MNHNS and SASEGT. The CDR3 nucleotides are TGTGCCAGCAAGATCGGGACAGGGTTCTCCTACGAGCAGTACTTC. Translated: CASKIGTGFSYEQYF.

This chain connects TRBV19 to TRBJ1-1; D gene uncertain. The CDR3 sequence is 15 residues long. Germline CDR1 LNHDA, CDR2 SQIVND (reference sequence). Trimming shortened V by 3 bases and J by 0 bases, and 11 bases separated the two germline ends. CDR3 residues: CASSIPWRVNTEAFF. DNA for the CDR3: TGTGCCAGTAGTATCCCCTGGAGGGTGAACACTGAAGCTTTCTTT.

The chain joins TRBV9 to TRBJ2-7; no clear D. There are 15 residues in the CDR3. From germline, CDR1 is SGDLS and CDR2 YYNGEE. Trimming took off 4 bases at V and 0 bases at J, with 14 bases between the two ends. The CDR3 loop is CASSPPLGSSYEQYF. The CDR3 DNA follows: TGTGCCAGCAGCCCGCCTCTAGGAAGCTCCTACGAGCAGTACTTC.

The chain employs TRBV7-3 and TRBJ2-2; D is uncertain. Trimming took off 3 bases at V and 1 base at J, with 6 bases between the two ends. Germline V gene data show CDR1 as SGHTA and CDR2 as FQGTGA. The CDR3 is 14 amino acids. CDR3 region: CASSFSVNTGELFF. CDR3 in DNA: TGTGCCAGCAGCTTTTCTGTGAACACCGGGGAGCTGTTTTTT.

This clone was recorded only once. In DNA form, the CDR3 reads TGTGCCAGCAGTCGGGGGAGCGGTCAGCCCCAGCATTTT. Its protein is CASSRGSGQPQHF. V is TRBV27 and J is TRBJ1-5, with a tentative D call TRBD1 (5 bases). The germline CDR1 and CDR2 sequences are MNHEY and SMNVEV (reference sequence). V dropped 5 bases and J dropped 6 bases, with 11 bases sitting between them. This CDR3 comprises 13 residues.

The rearrangement joins TRBV2 to TRBJ2-4, with D unresolved. The CDR3 runs 12 residues. V lost 3 bases and J 7 bases, leaving 7 bases between the germline ends. Germline loops: CDR1 SNHLY, CDR2 FYNNEI. CDR3: CASSDPLNIQYF. For the CDR3, the DNA is TGTGCCAGCAGTGACCCCCTGAACATTCAGTACTTC.

The genes are TRBV19 and TRBJ2-2; D possibly corresponds to TRBD2 (5 bases). The CDR3 is made up of 13 amino acids. V lost 3 bases to trimming and J lost 6 bases, with 8 bases between them. Germline CDR1 and CDR2: LNHDA and SQIVND (reference sequence). The CDR3 region has the DNA TGTGCCAGTAGTATCGACTACTCCGGGGAGCTGTTTTTT. Amino acid sequence: CASSIDYSGELFF.

The chain combines TRBV10-3 with TRBJ2-7, with 8 nucleotides matching TRBD1. CDR1 and CDR2 from the germline V gene are ENHRY and SYGVKD. V lost 8 bases to trimming and J lost 0 bases; unmatched junction nucleotides: 9. The CDR3 runs to 15 residues. The CDR3 DNA reads TGTGCCATCCCTGATCGACAGGGGTACTCCTACGAGCAGTACTTC. This sequence encodes CAIPDRQGYSYEQYF.

J is TRBJ1-1 and V is TRBV30; tentatively, D is TRBD1 (6 bases). The V and J ends lost 4 bases and 1 base respectively, with 10 bases between them. The CDR3 has 13 amino acids. Germline CDR1 and CDR2: GTSNPN and SVGIG (reference sequence). CDR3 sequence reads: CAWNRVSNTEAFF. CDR3 DNA: TGTGCCTGGAACAGGGTGTCGAACACTGAAGCTTTCTTT.

This chain joins TRBV5-6 and TRBJ1-5, with D unresolved. The CDR3 is 14 residues long. CDR1 is SGHDT, CDR2 YYEEEE, per germline. V lost 1 base and J 3 bases, leaving 8 bases between the germline ends. The CDR3 DNA sequence: TGTGCCAGCAGCTTGTCAGGAAACAATCAGCCCCAGCATTTT. It specifies CASSLSGNNQPQHF.

The chain couples TRBV9 to TRBJ2-1; 9 bases align to TRBD2. Per germline, CDR1 SGDLS and CDR2 YYNGEE. There are 19 residues in the CDR3. V lost 3 bases to trimming and J lost 7 bases; unmatched junction nucleotides: 20. CDR3 nucleotides: TGTGCCAGCAGCGCAGGACTAGCGAGCCCATTCCTTACAATTAATGAGCAGTTCTTC. Residues: CASSAGLASPFLTINEQFF.

The DNA for the CDR3 is TGTGCCAGCAGTGACTCGAGTGGGAGAGGCTACAATGAGCAGTTCTTC. This encodes CASSDSSGRGYNEQFF. This chain links TRBV6-4 with TRBJ2-1, with D maybe TRBD2 (5 bases). The V and J ends lost 0 bases and 3 bases respectively, with 12 bases between them. The V gene's germline CDR1 is MRHNA and CDR2 SNTAGT. This CDR3 has 16 residues.

V usage is TRBV23-1 and J usage is TRBJ2-2; weak D call: TRBD1 (5 bases). TRBV23-1 counts as an open reading frame of uncertain function. The CDR3 loop spans 16 amino acids. Deletions cut 4 bases from V and 0 bases from J, with 12 bases between. The CDR3 DNA is TGCGCCAGCAGTCGGGAAAGGGGTACGAACACCGGGGAGCTGTTTTTT. Its translation: CASSRERGTNTGELFF.

The rearrangement joins TRBV4-1 to TRBJ1-1, with D perhaps TRBD1 (6 bases). CDR1 is MGHRA, CDR2 YSYEKL, per germline. Trimming left V 0 bases short and J 5 bases short, with 13 bases between. There are 15 residues in the CDR3. The CDR3: CASSQEGGVRTEAFF. In nucleotides, the CDR3 is TGCGCCAGCAGCCAAGAAGGGGGGGTTAGGACTGAAGCTTTCTTT.

The genes are TRBV2 and TRBJ2-3; D is perhaps TRBD2 (5 bases). In germline, CDR1 is SNHLY, CDR2 FYNNEI. There are 13 residues in the CDR3. V lost 5 bases and J 9 bases, leaving 15 bases between the germline ends. CDR3 loop: CASSPRVLGTQYF. The CDR3 coding sequence is TGTGCCAGCAGTCCTAGGGTACTAGGGACGCAGTATTTT.

This rearrangement joins TRBV7-2 to TRBJ2-3; D is undetermined. CDR1 SGHTA and CDR2 FQGNSA come from the germline V gene. The CDR3 consists of 11 residues. Deletions cut 2 bases from V and 6 bases from J, with 3 bases between. The CDR3 region has the DNA TGTGCCAGCAGCTTACTGGATACGCAGTATTTT. It specifies CASSLLDTQYF.

V is TRBV5-1 and J is TRBJ1-2, with D possibly being TRBD1 (5 bases). The CDR3 is 14 amino acids. Trimming removed 0 bases from V and 4 bases from J, with 10 bases in between. Germline V gene lookup returns CDR1 SGHRS and CDR2 YFSETQ. The chain's CDR3 is CASSLEPQGYGYTF. CDR3 DNA sequence: TGCGCCAGCAGCTTGGAACCTCAGGGCTATGGCTACACCTTC.